This T cell receptor (beta chain) was sequenced for a study of T cell changes during pregnancy in multiple sclerosis. This CDR3 has 12 amino acids. Germline V gene sequence: CDR1 SQVTM, CDR2 ANQGSEA. J lost 5 bases, V lost 7 bases, and 3 bases had no gene match. Profiled with immunoSEQ multiplex PCR; TCRdb holds only in-frame clones, not every one. The sample has roughly 60,000 clones, around 90% seen once; the top ten hold approximately 1.5%. Here the sequenced sample was peripheral blood, taken in the second trimester of pregnancy. The genes are TRBV29-1 and TRBJ2-5; 11 positions agree with TRBD1. The TCR was taken from a female donor with multiple sclerosis, enrolled in a pregnancy study. CDR3 sequence: CSGTGGIETQYF. CDR3 bases: TGCAGCGGGACAGGGGGCATCGAGACCCAGTACTTC. Together with reference TRBV29-1 and TRBJ2-5, the CDR3 gives the full variable domain: SAVISQKPSRDICQRGTSLTIQCQVDSQVTMMFWYRQQPGQSLTLIATANQGSEATYESGFVIDKFPISRPNLTFSTLTVSNMSPEDSSIYLCSGTGGIETQYFGPGTRLLVL.